These 26 T cell receptor beta chains came from one sample sequenced in a study of T cells in Graves' hyperthyroidism and ophthalmopathy. RNA transcripts provided the source from which TCR beta CDR3 regions were amplified. In the first-round RT-PCR of the TCR CDR3, the HTBI primer set was used. One entry per CDR3 protein, called by TCRdb with MiXCR from the multiplex PCR reads. The sample carries 500,000 to 750,000 distinct CDR3 sequences, around 16% recorded once. Sequencing used blood. The receptor set was obtained from a woman aged 25 to 39 with Graves' hyperthyroidism.

This clonotype was seen at least ten times. The V gene is TRBV11-2, the J gene TRBJ2-7, with D unclear. Trimming removed 1 base from V and 3 bases from J, with 7 bases in between. Germline CDR1 is SGHAT and CDR2 is FQNNGV. The CDR3 covers 13 residues. The chain's CDR3 is CASSLVWDYEQYF. The CDR3 DNA reads as TGTGCCAGCAGCTTAGTATGGGACTACGAGCAGTACTTC.

Worth noting for this clonotype: A much bigger clone sits one base away, suggesting this may be a read error. The V gene is TRBV3-1, the J gene TRBJ2-7; 13 nucleotides line up with TRBD2. Germline V gives CDR1 LGHDT, CDR2 YNNKEL (reference sequence). The CDR3 extends over 17 amino acids. The CDR3 spells CTSSQGWTSGSGDEQYF. CDR3 nucleotides: TGTACCAGCAGCCAAGGTTGGACTAGCGGGAGTGGCGACGAGCAGTACTTC.

This clonotype was recorded at least ten times. The chain combines TRBV24-1 with TRBJ2-3; D is undetermined. V lost 5 bases and J lost 6, with 11 bases in between. The CDR3 sequence is 13 residues long. Germline CDR1 and CDR2: KGHDR and SFDVKD. The CDR3 nucleotides read TGTGCCACCAGTGCGGCTAGAGTGGATACGCAGTATTTT. This codes for CATSAARVDTQYF.

This clonotype was counted many times. V is TRBV12-3 or TRBV12-4 and J is TRBJ1-1; D is unresolved. The CDR3 consists of 15 residues. The V end lost 5 bases, the J end lost 8 bases, and 21 bases lay between the germline ends. This chain's CDR3 is CASSPRRFQAYEAFF. For the CDR3, the DNA is TGTGCCAGCAGTCCTAGGAGGTTTCAGGCCTACGAAGCTTTCTTT.

This clonotype has more than one count but fewer than ten. This chain joins TRBV4-2 and TRBJ2-7; 7 bases fit TRBD2. The trim removed 2 bases at V and 3 bases at J, leaving 4 bases unmatched. CDR1 and CDR2 (germline): LGHNA, YNFKEQ. This CDR3 region has 14 residues. CDR3 protein: CASSQRLADYEQYF. In DNA, the CDR3 is TGTGCCAGCAGCCAAAGACTAGCAGACTACGAGCAGTACTTC.

At least ten counts were recorded for this clonotype. The V gene is TRBV5-6, the J gene TRBJ1-6, with TRBD1 matching 9 bases. J lost 10 bases, V lost 0 bases, and 5 bases had no gene match. The CDR3 length is 15 residues. Germline assignment: CDR1 SGHDT and CDR2 YYEEEE. CDR3 sequence reads: CASSLEDRGGSPLHF. Here the CDR3 DNA reads TGTGCCAGCAGCTTGGAGGACAGGGGAGGCTCACCCCTCCACTTT.

The chain carries TRBV20-1 and TRBJ1-2; 7 nucleotides align to TRBD1. The CDR3 spans 16 residues. V gave up 1 base and J gave up 4 bases; unmatched junction bases: 12. The germline gives CDR1 DFQATT, CDR2 SNEGSKA (reference sequence). The CDR3 sequence is CSARGPQGQGGYGYTF. In nucleotides, the CDR3 is TGCAGTGCTAGAGGGCCCCAGGGGCAGGGGGGCTATGGCTACACCTTC.

There are many counts of this clonotype. This rearrangement joins TRBV7-3 to TRBJ2-1; 9 bases match TRBD2. Germline V lookup: CDR1 SGHTA, CDR2 FQGTGA. Trimming cost V 3 bases and J 1 base; bases outside gene matches: 4. The CDR3 consists of 16 residues. In nucleotides, the CDR3 is TGTGCCAGCAGCTTGGCCAGCGGGAGGTCCTACAATGAGCAGTTCTTC. It specifies CASSLASGRSYNEQFF.

Details on this clonotype: One end of the junction fails to match germline, which may point to a read error. The chain uses TRBV6-2 or TRBV6-3 and TRBJ2-7; a possible D gene is TRBD1 (6 bases). Germline assignment: CDR1 MNHEY and CDR2 SVGEGT. This CDR3 spans 19 amino acids. The CDR3 nucleotides read TGTGCCAGCAGTCGAACATCCTACCGAGTAGACAGGATTTCCTCCGAGCAGTACTTC. It translates to CASSRTSYRVDRISSEQYF.

As to this clonotype: Given a much more abundant clone one base away, this may be a read error. This chain uses TRBV20-1 with TRBJ1-3; D remains ambiguous. The CDR3 contains 15 residues. Germline assignment: CDR1 DFQATT and CDR2 SNEGSKA (reference sequence). Trimming stripped 0 bases from V and 9 bases from J, with 18 bases between. The CDR3 here is CSARDPSLSQITIYF. The CDR3 DNA sequence: TGCAGTGCTAGAGATCCTTCGCTGTCGCAAATCACCATATATTTT.

Many counts were recorded for this clonotype. The V gene is TRBV3-1, the J gene TRBJ1-4, with 8 bases fitting TRBD1. Trimming took 5 bases from V and 5 from J; bases not matched to a gene: 7. The V gene's germline CDR1 is LGHDT and CDR2 YNNKEL (reference sequence). CDR3 size: 15 residues. The CDR3: CASSNGQGQNEKLFF. CDR3 DNA: TGTGCCAGCAGCAACGGACAGGGACAGAATGAAAAACTGTTTTTT.

Regarding this clonotype: This CDR3 is missing its conserved last phenylalanine or tryptophan, likely due to a read error. The V call is TRBV6-2 or TRBV6-3, the J call TRBJ2-1; 13 bases are a match to TRBD2. The CDR3 length is 15 residues. Germline values: CDR1 MNHEY, CDR2 SVGEGT. The V gene end was trimmed by 5 bases and the J gene end by 9 bases; junction bases not matched to a gene: 7. In nucleotides, the CDR3 is TGTGCCAGCAGTGGAGGGACTAGCGGGGTAGGTGAGCAGTTCCTC. Translated: CASSGGTSGVGEQFL.

This clonotype has a handful of counts. The V and J genes are TRBV6-1 and TRBJ2-1; no clear D gene. The germline V and J ends were trimmed by 5 bases and 8 bases, with 22 bases remaining between them. There are 16 residues in the CDR3. Germline CDR1 and CDR2: MNHNS and SASEGT. This CDR3 reads CASSYLGLGQDDEQFF. The CDR3 bases are TGTGCCAGCAGTTATTTGGGGTTAGGGCAGGATGATGAGCAGTTCTTC.

V is TRBV15 and J is TRBJ1-4; 7 bases fit TRBD1. Germline values: CDR1 LNHNV, CDR2 YYDKDF (reference sequence). V shed 0 bases and J 8 bases; nucleotides not matched to a gene: 6. The CDR3 totals 15 residues. The CDR3: CATSRDLGQNEKLFF. In nucleotides, the CDR3 is TGTGCCACCAGCAGAGACCTGGGACAGAACGAAAAACTGTTTTTT.

The chain has TRBV28 and TRBJ2-2; D uncertain. CDR3 length: 14 amino acids. In germline, CDR1 is MDHEN, CDR2 SYDVKM. V shed 4 bases and J shed 3 bases, with 9 bases lying between them. The CDR3 region has the DNA TGTGCCAGCAGTTCCCAAATTCACACCGGGGAGCTGTTTTTT. It encodes CASSSQIHTGELFF.

The V call is TRBV27, the J call TRBJ1-1, with 9 bases fitting TRBD1. The CDR3 totals 14 residues. J gave up 3 bases and V 3 bases, and 2 bases lay outside the gene matches. Germline V CDR1 and CDR2: MNHEY, SMNVEV (reference sequence). CDR3 residues: CASSFGQGYTEAFF. The CDR3 coding sequence is TGTGCCAGCAGTTTCGGACAGGGGTACACTGAAGCTTTCTTT.

This chain links TRBV27 with TRBJ2-7; D remains ambiguous. V was clipped by 4 bases and J by 3 bases, with 7 bases between them. Germline V gives CDR1 MNHEY, CDR2 SMNVEV (reference sequence). The CDR3 totals 12 residues. The CDR3 loop is CASSSPFYEQYF. CDR3 DNA: TGTGCCAGCAGTTCCCCTTTCTACGAGCAGTACTTC.

This clonotype appeared many times. The V and J genes are TRBV7-3 and TRBJ2-3; 10 bases map to TRBD2. The length of the CDR3 is 19 residues. Germline V gene data show CDR1 as SGHTA and CDR2 as FQGTGA. The ends lost 0 bases at V and 2 bases at J; junction bases unmatched: 11. The CDR3: CASSLTGQRAGGNTDTQYF. The CDR3 nucleotides read TGTGCCAGCAGCTTAACGGGACAGAGAGCGGGAGGGAACACAGATACGCAGTATTTT.

This clonotype was detected ten times or more. The chain carries TRBV7-2 and TRBJ1-2, with 8 bases lining up with TRBD1. This CDR3 spans 12 amino acids. V lost 5 bases to trimming and J lost 8 bases; unmatched junction nucleotides: 4. The germline CDR1 and CDR2 sequences are SGHTA and FQGNSA. For the CDR3, the DNA is TGTGCCAGCAGCGCTTCAGGGGGCGGCTACACCTTC. This gives the protein CASSASGGGYTF.

This clonotype was seen many times. The rearrangement uses TRBV5-1 and TRBJ2-7; 7 bases are a match to TRBD2. After removal of 0 bases from V and 3 bases from J, the junction contained 9 bases not matched to a gene. The CDR3 length is 16 residues. Germline-derived CDR1 and CDR2 are SGHRS and YFSETQ. DNA of the CDR3: TGCGCCAGCAGCTTGGCCGGCGGGAGTGGGAACTACGAGCAGTACTTC. This sequence encodes CASSLAGGSGNYEQYF.

This clonotype was seen repeatedly, ten times or more. The chain has TRBV6-2 or TRBV6-3 and TRBJ2-1; D not resolved. Deletions cut 0 bases from V and 2 bases from J, with 5 bases between. This CDR3 has 14 residues. Germline assignment: CDR1 MNHEY and CDR2 SVGEGT. The CDR3: CASSYSLAYNEQFF. The CDR3 DNA reads TGTGCCAGCAGTTACTCGTTGGCCTACAATGAGCAGTTCTTC.

This clonotype came up a few times. V and J are TRBV4-1 and TRBJ2-7; D is uncertain. Germline assignment: CDR1 MGHRA and CDR2 YSYEKL. The V end was cut by 4 bases, the J end by 1 base, with 17 bases between. This CDR3 region has 16 residues. This CDR3 is CASSPSVDGPSYEQYF. The CDR3 nucleotides read TGCGCCAGCAGCCCTTCGGTCGACGGGCCTTCCTACGAGCAGTACTTC.

The rearrangement links TRBV20-1 to TRBJ2-1; 10 positions match TRBD2. This CDR3 has 15 residues. Germline V gene lookup returns CDR1 DFQATT and CDR2 SNEGSKA (reference sequence). J lost 4 bases, V lost 0 bases, and 3 bases had no gene match. For the CDR3, the DNA is TGCAGTGCTAGAGATGGGACTAGCGCTTACAATGAGCAGTTCTTC. This translates into CSARDGTSAYNEQFF.

This clonotype has just a few counts. The rearrangement uses TRBV6-1 and TRBJ1-2; D is unclear. The CDR3 contains 14 residues. V was pared by 10 bases and J by 4 bases, with 19 bases between. CDR1 MNHNS and CDR2 SASEGT come from the germline V gene. The CDR3 sequence: CATTGPPEVYGYTF. CDR3 DNA: TGTGCCACGACCGGGCCCCCTGAGGTCTATGGCTACACCTTC.

This sequence joins TRBV3-1 and TRBJ1-3; D unclear. This CDR3 is built from 17 residues. Germline CDR1 LGHDT, CDR2 YNNKEL (reference sequence). V was trimmed by 0 bases and J by 0 bases, leaving 12 bases between them. The CDR3 DNA sequence: TGTGCCAGCAGCCAAGATCTTAGGGCAGGCTCTGGAAACACCATATATTTT. It codes for CASSQDLRAGSGNTIYF.

This clonotype occurred many times. The chain uses TRBV11-2 and TRBJ2-7; TRBD1 matches at 9 bases. The CDR3 has 15 residues. Trimming took 0 bases from V and 2 from J; bases not matched to a gene: 2. Germline values: CDR1 SGHAT, CDR2 FQNNGV. CDR3 region: CASSLDWDRAYEQYF. CDR3 coding DNA: TGTGCCAGCAGCTTAGATTGGGACAGGGCCTACGAGCAGTACTTC.